This is a list of T cell receptor beta chains from one sample in a study of blood T cell repertoires in COVID-19. TCRdb keeps only in-frame clones here, not all; method: immunoSEQ multiplex PCR. Among over 85,000 clones listed, more than 75% were seen once. The sequenced material came from peripheral blood. The receptors stem from a woman in her fifties or sixties with acute or convalescent COVID-19. CDR3s include the opening cysteine and the closing phenylalanine or tryptophan. Fields, in order: clone size, J gene, V gene, D gene, CDR3 DNA, CDR3 protein. A D gene is named only where the DNA matches it firmly. Rows may omit the clone size; those that give it use once, few, many or a size class.

clone size: NA; J gene: TRBJ2-1; V gene: TRBV24-1; D gene: TRBD2; CDR3 DNA: TGTGCCACCAGTGATCCTAGCGGTAACTCCTACAATGAGCAGTTCTTC; CDR3 protein: CATSDPSGNSYNEQFF
clone size: NA; J gene: TRBJ2-5; V gene: TRBV24-1; D gene: TRBD1; CDR3 DNA: TGTGCCACCGGGACAGGGGGCGGCGAGACCCAGTACTTC; CDR3 protein: CATGTGGGETQYF
clone size: NA; J gene: TRBJ2-2; V gene: TRBV29-1; D gene: NA; CDR3 DNA: TGCAGCGTTGGGGAGGTGGGGACCGGGGAGCTGTTTTTT; CDR3 protein: CSVGEVGTGELFF
clone size: NA; J gene: TRBJ1-1; V gene: TRBV19; D gene: NA; CDR3 DNA: TGTGCCAGTAGTACCGGGGGGGGCGTCGGCACTGAAGCTTTCTTT; CDR3 protein: CASSTGGGVGTEAFF
clone size: once; J gene: TRBJ1-3; V gene: TRBV18; D gene: NA; CDR3 DNA: TGTGCCAGCTCACCCCCGCCGGGGGTCACCATATATTTT; CDR3 protein: CASSPPPGVTIYF
clone size: NA; J gene: TRBJ2-3; V gene: TRBV7-6; D gene: NA; CDR3 DNA: TGTGCCAGCAGCCAGGAGGGGAAGGGCACAGATACGCAGTATTTT; CDR3 protein: CASSQEGKGTDTQYF
clone size: NA; J gene: TRBJ2-5; V gene: TRBV11-2; D gene: TRBD2; CDR3 DNA: TGTGCCAGCAGCCCTCCTGCAGCCCGACTAGCGGTCCAAGAGACCCAGTACTTC; CDR3 protein: CASSPPAARLAVQETQYF
clone size: NA; J gene: TRBJ2-3; V gene: TRBV29-1; D gene: TRBD2; CDR3 DNA: TGCAGCGTCAAGGGACTAGCGGGGGGAAATACGCAGTATTTT; CDR3 protein: CSVKGLAGGNTQYF
clone size: NA; J gene: TRBJ2-1; V gene: TRBV6-4; D gene: TRBD2; CDR3 DNA: TGTGCCAGCACTCCCGGGACTAGCGGAAACAATGAGCAGTTCTTC; CDR3 protein: CASTPGTSGNNEQFF
clone size: NA; J gene: TRBJ2-7; V gene: TRBV19; D gene: NA; CDR3 DNA: TGTGCCAGTAGTATAGGTAGCCAGGGCTCCTACGAGCAGTACTTC; CDR3 protein: CASSIGSQGSYEQYF
clone size: few; J gene: TRBJ2-3; V gene: TRBV6-1; D gene: TRBD2; CDR3 DNA: TGTGCCAGCAGTGAACCACTAGCGGCGAGCACAGATACGCAGTATTTT; CDR3 protein: CASSEPLAASTDTQYF
clone size: NA; J gene: TRBJ2-1; V gene: TRBV11-3; D gene: TRBD2; CDR3 DNA: TGTGCCAGCAGCTTAGGGGGACTATCTAACAATGAGCAGTTCTTC; CDR3 protein: CASSLGGLSNNEQFF
clone size: NA; J gene: TRBJ2-7; V gene: TRBV5-5; D gene: NA; CDR3 DNA: TGTGCCAGCAGCTTGGGGGCGGGACAGACCTACGAGCAGTACTTC; CDR3 protein: CASSLGAGQTYEQYF
clone size: once; J gene: TRBJ1-3; V gene: TRBV6-6; D gene: NA; CDR3 DNA: TGTGCCAGCAGTCCCCGTTCTCGCTCTGGAAACACCATATATTTT; CDR3 protein: CASSPRSRSGNTIYF
clone size: NA; J gene: TRBJ1-5; V gene: TRBV6-2/TRBV6-3; D gene: NA; CDR3 DNA: TGTGCCAGCAGTTCTTTCCCCGGGACAACGAGGGGGAATCAGCCCCAGCATTTT; CDR3 protein: CASSSFPGTTRGNQPQHF
clone size: NA; J gene: TRBJ2-5; V gene: TRBV30; D gene: NA; CDR3 DNA: TGTGCCTGGAAAGGGGAACAGAGCTTACACCAAGAGACCCAGTACTTC; CDR3 protein: CAWKGEQSLHQETQYF
clone size: NA; J gene: TRBJ2-7; V gene: TRBV3-1/TRBV3-2; D gene: NA; CDR3 DNA: TGTGCCAGCAGCCAAGATCCGAGCTCCTACGAGCAGTACTTC; CDR3 protein: CASSQDPSSYEQYF
clone size: NA; J gene: TRBJ2-1; V gene: TRBV29-1; D gene: TRBD2; CDR3 DNA: TGCAGCGTTGAACGTCCTCTAGCGGGACCTTCCTACAATGAGCAGTTCTTC; CDR3 protein: CSVERPLAGPSYNEQFF
clone size: NA; J gene: TRBJ1-2; V gene: TRBV29-1; D gene: TRBD1; CDR3 DNA: TGCAGCGGCCGGGATCCCCCAGCTACAGGGGGTGGCTACACCTTC; CDR3 protein: CSGRDPPATGGGYTF
clone size: NA; J gene: TRBJ1-5; V gene: TRBV28; D gene: NA; CDR3 DNA: TGTGCCAGCAGGGAAGGAGGGGATCAGCCCCAGCATTTT; CDR3 protein: CASREGGDQPQHF
clone size: NA; J gene: TRBJ1-2; V gene: TRBV27; D gene: NA; CDR3 DNA: TGTGCCAGCAGTTTACGCGGCTCGGCGGTTAACTATGGCTACACCTTC; CDR3 protein: CASSLRGSAVNYGYTF
clone size: once; J gene: TRBJ1-1; V gene: TRBV7-2; D gene: NA; CDR3 DNA: TGTGCCAGCAGCCCCGGAGGTGTGAACACTGAAGCTTTCTTT; CDR3 protein: CASSPGGVNTEAFF
clone size: NA; J gene: TRBJ2-3; V gene: TRBV7-5; D gene: NA; CDR3 DNA: TGTGTCAGAAGCGAGACAGGGGGCGGGGATACGCAGTATTTT; CDR3 protein: CVRSETGGGDTQYF
clone size: NA; J gene: TRBJ2-6; V gene: TRBV25-1; D gene: NA; CDR3 DNA: TGTGCCAGCAGTGCCTACTCTGGGGCCAACGTCCTGACTTTC; CDR3 protein: CASSAYSGANVLTF
clone size: NA; J gene: TRBJ2-1; V gene: TRBV3-1/TRBV3-2; D gene: TRBD1; CDR3 DNA: TGTGCCAGCAAAGGGGGCGAGTACAATGAGCAGTTCTTC; CDR3 protein: CASKGGEYNEQFF
clone size: NA; J gene: TRBJ2-2; V gene: TRBV6-5; D gene: NA; CDR3 DNA: TGTGCCAGCAGTCGGCTTGGGGCGCCTCCCGGGGAGCTGTTTTTT; CDR3 protein: CASSRLGAPPGELFF
clone size: NA; J gene: TRBJ2-7; V gene: TRBV5-1; D gene: TRBD2; CDR3 DNA: TGCGCCAGCAGCTACACAGCGGGGGCCTCCTACGAGCAGTACTTC; CDR3 protein: CASSYTAGASYEQYF
clone size: NA; J gene: TRBJ2-1; V gene: TRBV7-2; D gene: TRBD1; CDR3 DNA: TGTGCCAGCAGCTTCGACAGGGGGGACTACAATGAGCAGTTCTTC; CDR3 protein: CASSFDRGDYNEQFF
clone size: NA; J gene: TRBJ1-1; V gene: TRBV5-1; D gene: TRBD1; CDR3 DNA: TGCGCCAGCAGCTTGACGACAGGGGGTTCGAACACTGAAGCTTTCTTT; CDR3 protein: CASSLTTGGSNTEAFF
clone size: NA; J gene: TRBJ2-3; V gene: TRBV14; D gene: TRBD2; CDR3 DNA: TGTGCCAGCAGCCAAGAGGCCGGACTAGCGGGAGGCACAGATACGCAGTATTTT; CDR3 protein: CASSQEAGLAGGTDTQYF
clone size: NA; J gene: TRBJ1-1; V gene: TRBV21-1; D gene: NA; CDR3 DNA: TGTGCCAGCAGCAAATTTTCTATCATGAACACTGAAGCTTTCTTT; CDR3 protein: CASSKFSIMNTEAFF
clone size: NA; J gene: TRBJ1-1; V gene: TRBV27; D gene: NA; CDR3 DNA: TGTGCCAGCAGTTTTGGCTCGAACACTGAAGCTTTCTTT; CDR3 protein: CASSFGSNTEAFF
clone size: NA; J gene: TRBJ2-2; V gene: TRBV11-2; D gene: TRBD2; CDR3 DNA: TGTGCCAGCAGCTCCCAGCGGGAGGGCCGATCGCCGCTGTTTTTT; CDR3 protein: CASSSQREGRSPLFF
clone size: NA; J gene: TRBJ2-1; V gene: TRBV28; D gene: NA; CDR3 DNA: TGTGCCATCAGCCACAGGGTAGCCTCCTACAATGAGCAGTTCTTC; CDR3 protein: CAISHRVASYNEQFF
clone size: NA; J gene: TRBJ1-6; V gene: TRBV6-2/TRBV6-3; D gene: NA; CDR3 DNA: TGTGCCAGCAGTTACTCTACCGCTGGCAGGGTTAATTCACCCCTCCACTTT; CDR3 protein: CASSYSTAGRVNSPLHF
clone size: once; J gene: TRBJ1-4; V gene: TRBV5-1; D gene: TRBD1; CDR3 DNA: TGCGCCAGCAGCTTGCTGCCCACAGGGGGCGTGGGTGAAAAACTGTTTTTT; CDR3 protein: CASSLLPTGGVGEKLFF
clone size: NA; J gene: TRBJ1-2; V gene: TRBV5-1; D gene: NA; CDR3 DNA: TGCGCCAGCAGCGTTTCAGGGGAAAACTATGGCTACACCTTC; CDR3 protein: CASSVSGENYGYTF
clone size: NA; J gene: TRBJ2-1; V gene: TRBV7-9; D gene: NA; CDR3 DNA: TGTGCCAGCAGCTTAAACAGTGACAGTGAGCAGTTCTTC; CDR3 protein: CASSLNSDSEQFF
clone size: NA; J gene: TRBJ2-3; V gene: TRBV6-5; D gene: TRBD1; CDR3 DNA: TGTGCCAGCAGGCCGGGACAGGGGGCTGAAGATACGCAGTATTTT; CDR3 protein: CASRPGQGAEDTQYF
clone size: NA; J gene: TRBJ2-1; V gene: TRBV5-4; D gene: NA; CDR3 DNA: TGTGCCAGCAGCTTGGCTTCTGGCGGGGACTCCTACAATGAGCAGTTCTTC; CDR3 protein: CASSLASGGDSYNEQFF
clone size: NA; J gene: TRBJ2-6; V gene: TRBV2; D gene: NA; CDR3 DNA: TGTGCCAGCAGTCCCCGGACAGCCTTAGCTGGGGCCAACGTCCTGACTTTC; CDR3 protein: CASSPRTALAGANVLTF
clone size: few; J gene: TRBJ1-1; V gene: TRBV4-2; D gene: NA; CDR3 DNA: TGTGCCAGCAGCCAAGACTTGAACACTGAAGCTTTCTTT; CDR3 protein: CASSQDLNTEAFF
clone size: NA; J gene: TRBJ2-7; V gene: TRBV6-5; D gene: NA; CDR3 DNA: TGTGCCAGCAGTACGGGAGCGGGCTACGAGCAGTACTTC; CDR3 protein: CASSTGAGYEQYF
clone size: NA; J gene: TRBJ2-2; V gene: TRBV24-1; D gene: TRBD2; CDR3 DNA: TGTGCCACCAGTGATTTACCTAGCGGGAGGGCCGCCGGGGAGCTGTTTTTT; CDR3 protein: CATSDLPSGRAAGELFF
clone size: NA; J gene: TRBJ2-7; V gene: TRBV6-1; D gene: TRBD1; CDR3 DNA: TGTGCCAGCACTGAAAGGACAGGGGTACGATACGAGCAGTACTTC; CDR3 protein: CASTERTGVRYEQYF
clone size: NA; J gene: TRBJ1-1; V gene: TRBV18; D gene: TRBD1; CDR3 DNA: TGTGCCAGCTCACACGGCAGGACAGGGGTCGCTGAAGCTTTCTTT; CDR3 protein: CASSHGRTGVAEAFF
clone size: NA; J gene: TRBJ2-3; V gene: TRBV30; D gene: TRBD2; CDR3 DNA: TGTGCCTGGAGTGTGTCTAGCGGGTACACAGATACGCAGTATTTT; CDR3 protein: CAWSVSSGYTDTQYF
clone size: NA; J gene: TRBJ2-7; V gene: TRBV18; D gene: TRBD1; CDR3 DNA: TGTGCCAGCTCACCAAACAGGGGGAACCGGGAGCAGTACTTC; CDR3 protein: CASSPNRGNREQYF
clone size: once; J gene: TRBJ1-3; V gene: TRBV2; D gene: NA; CDR3 DNA: TGTGCCAGCACCCCGGTGGTCTCTGGAAACACCATATATTTT; CDR3 protein: CASTPVVSGNTIYF
clone size: NA; J gene: TRBJ2-1; V gene: TRBV5-1; D gene: TRBD1; CDR3 DNA: TGCGCCAGCAGCTTGGGGGACAGCTACAATGAGCAGTTCTTC; CDR3 protein: CASSLGDSYNEQFF
clone size: NA; J gene: TRBJ2-3; V gene: TRBV6-5; D gene: NA; CDR3 DNA: TGTGCCAGCTCGGGGGGGACAGCCAGCACAGATACGCAGTATTTT; CDR3 protein: CASSGGTASTDTQYF
clone size: NA; J gene: TRBJ2-4; V gene: TRBV6-1; D gene: TRBD1; CDR3 DNA: TGTGCCAGCAGTGAAGGTACAGGGGGATTGAACATTCAGTACTTC; CDR3 protein: CASSEGTGGLNIQYF
clone size: NA; J gene: TRBJ2-7; V gene: TRBV11-2; D gene: TRBD1; CDR3 DNA: TGTGCCAGCAGCTTAACAGGGGCCCTTTTGGGCGAGCAGTACTTC; CDR3 protein: CASSLTGALLGEQYF